This TCR beta chain was recorded in a study of PD-L1 blockade in urothelial cancer. Study as a whole: Patients took up atezolizumab at some point between 2014 and 2015 at 1,200 mg intravenously every 3 weeks. Blood was analyzed 3 weeks (second dose) and 6 weeks after treatment start. Overall study findings and caveats: Patients with durable benefit had greater blood expansion of tumor-associated TCR clones 3 weeks into treatment.

V lost 3 bases and J 0 bases, leaving 6 bases between the germline ends. CDR3 size: 14 residues. In germline, CDR1 is ENHRY, CDR2 SYGVKD. Every PCR got spiked synthetic TCR analog templates. The data were produced by immunoSEQ multiplex PCR, yet TCRdb's version contains in-frame clones alone and is incomplete. The sample contains about 72,000 clones, around 86% of which appear only once. Time point denoted: pretreatment peripheral blood. About this clone: The antigen is not known.

Here the sequenced sample was PBMCs, taken around atezolizumab (anti-PD-L1) treatment. The sequence came from a man aged 55 to 69 with urothelial cancer. The gene calls are TRBV10-3 and TRBJ1-3; D is unresolved. The CDR3 protein is CAISDGLSGNTIYF. Here the CDR3 DNA reads TGTGCCATCAGTGACGGTCTCTCTGGAAACACCATATATTTT.